The next 32 T cell receptor beta chains were all read from a single sample in a study of shared clonotypes between healthy human individuals. Method: immunoSEQ multiplex PCR; TCRdb's copy keeps in-frame clones and lacks some. The sample carries over 95,000 clones, under 70% recorded once. Sequenced: memory CD8+ T cells sorted from blood. Subset indicated: CD45RO+ cells pooled with CCR7-negative TemRA cells. The source is a woman aged 30 to 39 in good health.

This clone was observed a handful of times. This chain uses TRBV5-6 with TRBJ2-7; D is uncertain. The CDR3 covers 13 residues. Trimming removed 0 bases at V and 3 bases at J, with 7 bases between. Germline lookup yields CDR1 SGHDT and CDR2 YYEEEE. The CDR3 loop reads CASSLEGYYEQYF. For the CDR3, the DNA is TGTGCCAGCAGCTTGGAAGGGTACTACGAGCAGTACTTC. Together with reference TRBV5-6 and TRBJ2-7, the CDR3 gives the full variable domain: DAGVTQSPTHLIKTRGQQVTLRCSPKSGHDTVSWYQQALGQGPQFIFQYYEEEERQRGNFPDRFSGHQFPNYSSELNVNALLLGDSALYLCASSLEGYYEQYFGPGTRLTVT.

J is TRBJ2-5 and V is TRBV27, with 9 bases aligning to TRBD1. The J call may be in error: the DNA end matches TRBJ2-7 better. CDR1 MNHEY and CDR2 SMNVEV come from the germline V gene (reference sequence). The CDR3 consists of 14 residues. The DNA for the CDR3 is TGTGCCAGCACTGGAGGGACAGGGTCCTACGAGCAGTACTTC. Protein product: CASTGGTGSYEQYF.

The chain has TRBV14 and TRBJ2-1, with no clear D. V was pared by 4 bases and J by 6 bases, with 16 bases between. This CDR3 is built from 15 residues. In germline, CDR1 is SGHDN, CDR2 FVKESK. DNA of the CDR3: TGTGCCAGCAGCCTATACGGCTCAAACCCCAATGAGCAGTTCTTC. Encoded protein: CASSLYGSNPNEQFF. Full variable domain (missing parts from reference TRBV14 and TRBJ2-1): EAGVTQFPSHSVIEKGQTVTLRCDPISGHDNLYWYRRVMGKEIKFLLHFVKESKQDESGMPNNRFLAERTGGTYSTLKVQPAELEDSGVYFCASSLYGSNPNEQFFGPGTRLTVL.

J is TRBJ1-1 and V is TRBV19; D is perhaps TRBD1 (5 bases). The ends were cut back, 3 bases at V and 7 bases at J, with 12 bases in the middle. Germline-derived CDR1 and CDR2 are LNHDA and SQIVND (reference sequence). The CDR3 covers 13 residues. CDR3 protein: CASSIIQGGEAFF. The CDR3 DNA reads as TGTGCCAGTAGTATCATCCAGGGAGGTGAAGCTTTCTTT.

The V gene is TRBV7-8, the J gene TRBJ2-7; D is perhaps TRBD1 or TRBD2 (5 bases each). The CDR3 totals 18 residues. Germline lookup yields CDR1 SGHVS and CDR2 FQNEAQ. Trimming pared 5 bases from V and 0 bases from J, leaving 23 bases between. Here the CDR3 reads CASSTDPEDTTSSYEQYF. For the CDR3, the DNA is TGTGCCAGCAGCACCGACCCGGAGGACACCACCTCCTCCTACGAGCAGTACTTC.

The gene calls are TRBV9 and TRBJ2-5, with 7 bases aligning to TRBD2. From germline, CDR1 is SGDLS and CDR2 YYNGEE. The CDR3 loop spans 14 amino acids. Trimming cost V 2 bases and J 3 bases; bases outside gene matches: 4. Written as DNA, the CDR3 is TGTGCCAGCAGCGTTCAAGCGGGAAAAGAGACCCAGTACTTC. It translates to CASSVQAGKETQYF.

The V call is TRBV6-5, the J call TRBJ1-5, with D possibly being TRBD1 (5 bases). This CDR3 is 13 amino acids long. Trimming removed 8 bases from V and 4 bases from J, with 12 bases in between. In germline, CDR1 is MNHEY, CDR2 SVGAGI. CDR3 residues: CASGGRINQPQHF. CDR3 DNA sequence: TGTGCCAGCGGGGGACGGATAAATCAGCCCCAGCATTTT.

The V gene is TRBV21-1, the J gene TRBJ2-2; the D segment call TRBD1 is taken from the table without a DNA check. TRBV21-1 corresponds to a pseudogene. The CDR3 contains 16 residues. CDR3 region: CASSKGGRVGTGELFF. DNA for the CDR3: TGTGCCAGCAGCAAAGGAGGCAGGGTAGGGACCGGGGAGCTGTTTTTT.

The chain couples TRBV5-1 to TRBJ2-6; 8 bases match TRBD1. The CDR3 is made up of 15 amino acids. Germline loops: CDR1 SGHRS, CDR2 YFSETQ. Germline trimming cut 3 bases from V and 3 bases from J; bases unmatched to any gene: 2. The CDR3 sequence is CASSSTGVGANVLTF. CDR3 nucleotide sequence: TGCGCCAGCAGCTCGACAGGGGTTGGGGCCAACGTCCTGACTTTC.

The chain carries TRBV4-2 and TRBJ2-7, with TRBD1 matching 8 bases. The germline V gene has CDR1 LGHNA and CDR2 YNFKEQ. J lost 5 bases, V lost 1 base, and 10 bases had no gene match. CDR3 length: 16 amino acids. CDR3 amino acids: CASSQGVRTGRDEQYF. The CDR3 region has the DNA TGTGCCAGCAGCCAAGGAGTACGGACAGGGCGAGACGAGCAGTACTTC.

The chain links TRBV11-2 to TRBJ2-3, with TRBD2 matching over 11 bases. This CDR3 is built from 18 residues. Trimming at V came to 6 bases and at J to 0 bases, leaving 11 bases not matched to a gene. The germline CDR1 and CDR2 sequences are SGHAT and FQNNGV. This CDR3 is CASRTGTSGTASTDTQYF. The CDR3 nucleotides are TGTGCCAGCAGGACAGGGACTAGCGGAACAGCTAGCACAGATACGCAGTATTTT.

There are a few counts of this clone. V is TRBV6-4 and J is TRBJ1-1; 9 positions match TRBD1. This CDR3 region has 14 residues. V shed 5 bases, J shed 6 bases, and the junction held 7 bases outside the gene matches. Germline V gives CDR1 MRHNA, CDR2 SNTAGT. The CDR3 sequence is CASSPGTGSAEAFF. The CDR3 DNA follows: TGTGCCAGCAGTCCCGGGACAGGGTCGGCTGAAGCTTTCTTT.

The chain links TRBV7-9 to TRBJ1-1; D is unresolved. CDR1 SEHNR and CDR2 FQNEAQ come from the germline V gene (reference sequence). CDR3 length equals 15 residues. Trimming took 2 bases from V and 3 from J, leaving 13 bases between them. The CDR3 nucleotides are TGTGCCAGCAGCTTACACACCCCCAGAGACACTGAAGCTTTCTTT. Translation: CASSLHTPRDTEAFF.

The chain carries TRBV2 and TRBJ2-1; possible D gene TRBD2, 5 bases. Deletions cut 6 bases from V and 5 bases from J, with 14 bases between. The CDR3 sequence is 14 residues long. In germline, CDR1 is SNHLY, CDR2 FYNNEI. CDR3 region: CASSPVAGDNEQFF. The CDR3 DNA reads TGTGCCAGCAGCCCCGTTGCGGGCGACAATGAGCAGTTCTTC. Drawing the rest from reference TRBV2 and TRBJ2-1, the complete variable domain is EPEVTQTPSHQVTQMGQEVILRCVPISNHLYFYWYRQILGQKVEFLVSFYNNEISEKSEIFDDQFSVERPDGSNFTLKIRSTKLEDSAMYFCASSPVAGDNEQFFGPGTRLTVL.

This clone was seen many times. The chain couples TRBV5-4 to TRBJ2-1, with TRBD2 matching over 8 bases. Germline V gives CDR1 SGHNT, CDR2 YYREEE (reference sequence). J lost 8 bases, V lost 3 bases, and 13 bases had no gene match. This CDR3 spans 16 amino acids. The CDR3 here is CASSSGKREQYDEQFF. CDR3 coding DNA: TGTGCCAGCAGCTCGGGGAAGCGGGAGCAATATGATGAGCAGTTCTTC.

This chain's CDR3 is CASSPTGVSGYEQYF. The CDR3 coding sequence is TGTGCCAGCAGCCCAACAGGCGTTTCAGGGTACGAGCAGTACTTC. This chain joins TRBV7-2 and TRBJ2-7; perhaps TRBD1 as D (5 bases). The CDR3 has 15 residues. Germline V gives CDR1 SGHTA, CDR2 FQGNSA. V was clipped by 5 bases and J by 4 bases, with 18 bases between them.

This chain connects TRBV19 to TRBJ1-5; no definite D call. Deletions cut 5 bases from V and 7 bases from J, with 9 bases between. The CDR3 runs to 12 residues. CDR1 and CDR2 (germline): LNHDA, SQIVND (reference sequence). The CDR3, as DNA: TGTGCCAGTAGTCCACTCGGCCAGCCCCAGCATTTT. This gives the protein CASSPLGQPQHF.

The sample holds a few counts of this clone. The gene calls are TRBV25-1 and TRBJ2-7; D is undetermined. Germline values: CDR1 MGHDK, CDR2 SYGVNS. The CDR3 covers 15 residues. The V and J ends lost 6 bases and 2 bases respectively, with 17 bases between them. In DNA form, the CDR3 reads TGTGCCAGCAGCGAAGGACGGAGCGCCCCCTACGAGCAGTACTTC. Translation gives CASSEGRSAPYEQYF.

The chain joins TRBV7-3 to TRBJ1-2, with 8 bases that match TRBD1. J lost 2 bases, V lost 5 bases, and 16 bases had no gene match. The CDR3 sequence is 18 residues long. The V gene's germline CDR1 is SGHTA and CDR2 FQGTGA. CDR3 sequence reads: CASSPTAQGAPTNYGYTF. The CDR3 DNA follows: TGTGCCAGCAGCCCTACCGCCCAGGGGGCCCCTACGAACTATGGCTACACCTTC.

The CDR3 is CASSVSTGLPEAFF. In DNA, the CDR3 is TGTGCCAGCAGTGTTTCTACAGGGCTCCCTGAAGCTTTCTTT. The V and J genes are TRBV2 and TRBJ1-1; TRBD1 might be the D (6 bases). Trimming removed 4 bases at V and 6 bases at J, with 15 bases between. The germline CDR1 and CDR2 sequences are SNHLY and FYNNEI. There are 14 residues in the CDR3.

Turning to this clone: In the same sample, other DNA sequences code for this CDR3. This chain connects TRBV29-1 to TRBJ1-2; no reliable D call. V lost 0 bases to trimming and J lost 6 bases, with 2 bases between them. The CDR3 extends over 10 amino acids. Germline assignment: CDR1 SQVTM and CDR2 ANQGSEA. CDR3 DNA sequence: TGCAGCGTTGAAGATAATGGCTACACCTTC. Its protein is CSVEDNGYTF.

This chain uses TRBV27 with TRBJ2-7, with D possibly TRBD1 on 6 matching bases. The CDR3 length is 15 residues. V lost 1 base and J lost 1, with 11 bases in between. The germline V gene encodes CDR1 MNHEY and CDR2 SMNVEV (reference sequence). As DNA, the CDR3 is TGTGCCAGCAGTTTATTGGACAGTCATTCCTACGAGCAGTACTTC. This codes for CASSLLDSHSYEQYF.

This clone was recorded only once. The rearrangement uses TRBV28 and TRBJ2-5; possible D gene TRBD1, 5 bases. The CDR3 covers 15 residues. V lost 5 bases to trimming and J lost 1 base, with 14 bases between them. The germline CDR1 and CDR2 sequences are MDHEN and SYDVKM. CDR3 loop: CASSVKGQSQETQYF. CDR3 DNA: TGTGCCAGCAGTGTAAAGGGGCAAAGCCAAGAGACCCAGTACTTC.

Notes on this clone: The junction differs from germline at one of its ends, possibly a read error. The V and J genes are TRBV28 and TRBJ1-5; D may be TRBD1 (6 bases). The CDR3 has 15 amino acids. Germline V CDR1 and CDR2: MDHEN, SYDVKM. The CDR3 region is CASKDSLRGNQPQHF. The DNA of the CDR3 is TGTGCCAGCAAAGATAGTCTCAGGGGCAACCAGCCCCAGCATTTT.

The chain has TRBV29-1 and TRBJ2-1; 9 bases line up with TRBD2. J was trimmed by 7 bases and V by 0 bases; bases with no gene match: 1. CDR1 and CDR2 from the germline V gene are SQVTM and ANQGSEA. The CDR3 spans 13 residues. CDR3 sequence (DNA): TGCAGCGTTGAAGAGCGGGAGGGGAATGAGCAGTTCTTC. This gives the protein CSVEEREGNEQFF.

The chain combines TRBV7-7 with TRBJ2-2; the D is unclear. CDR3 length: 14 residues. Deletions cut 5 bases from V and 2 bases from J, with 9 bases between. Germline V lookup: CDR1 SSHAT, CDR2 FNYEAQ (reference sequence). CDR3 region: CASSRNPNTGELFF. CDR3 DNA: TGTGCCAGCAGCCGCAACCCTAACACCGGGGAGCTGTTTTTT.

The chain carries TRBV11-1 and TRBJ2-7; D is uncertain. From germline, CDR1 is SGHAT and CDR2 FQDESV (reference sequence). The CDR3 loop spans 12 amino acids. Trimming removed 5 bases at V and 4 bases at J, with 9 bases between. The CDR3 DNA reads as TGTGCCAGCAGCCATCCAACATACGAGCAGTACTTC. Translating it yields CASSHPTYEQYF.

This clone turned up a few times. The chain uses TRBV19 and TRBJ1-1; possibly TRBD1 for D (6 bases). This CDR3 comprises 13 residues. Trimming took 6 bases from V and 1 from J, leaving 9 bases between them. From germline, CDR1 is LNHDA and CDR2 SQIVND (reference sequence). CDR3 bases: TGTGCCAGTAGCGTACAGGGGAACACTGAAGCTTTCTTT. Protein: CASSVQGNTEAFF.

V gene TRBV6-5 combines with J gene TRBJ2-1; 12 bases line up with TRBD2. Germline values: CDR1 MNHEY, CDR2 SVGAGI. There are 15 residues in the CDR3. V was clipped by 2 bases and J by 9 bases; unmatched bases: 5. In DNA, the CDR3 is TGTGCCAGCAGTTACGCGACTAGCGGGAGCTTTGAGCAGTTCTTC. This translates into CASSYATSGSFEQFF.

A note on this clone: Additional DNA sequences in this sample encode the identical CDR3. The V call is TRBV7-9, the J call TRBJ2-7; the D gene is possibly TRBD1 (5 bases). V lost 5 bases and J lost 2, with 16 bases in between. The CDR3 is 15 amino acids. Germline values: CDR1 SEHNR, CDR2 FQNEAQ (reference sequence). The CDR3 loop is CASSPGQGLTYEQYF. DNA for the CDR3: TGTGCCAGCAGCCCTGGGCAGGGTCTGACCTACGAGCAGTACTTC.

V usage is TRBV13 and J usage is TRBJ1-2; D gene ambiguous. Germline V lookup: CDR1 PRHDT, CDR2 FYEKMQ (reference sequence). The CDR3 spans 14 residues. Trimming cost V 6 bases and J 6 bases, with 17 bases left between them. The CDR3 protein is CASRLRFQLDGYTF. The DNA of the CDR3 is TGTGCCAGCAGACTTAGGTTCCAGTTGGATGGCTACACCTTC.

This clone was counted only a few times. The genes are TRBV10-3 and TRBJ2-7; 9 bases map to TRBD2. Unmatched junction bases numbered 6, after V lost 1 base and J lost 2 bases. There are 16 residues in the CDR3. Germline values: CDR1 ENHRY, CDR2 SYGVKD. This CDR3 reads CAISELGRGRAYEQYF. The DNA for the CDR3 is TGTGCCATCAGTGAGTTGGGGCGCGGGAGGGCCTACGAGCAGTACTTC.